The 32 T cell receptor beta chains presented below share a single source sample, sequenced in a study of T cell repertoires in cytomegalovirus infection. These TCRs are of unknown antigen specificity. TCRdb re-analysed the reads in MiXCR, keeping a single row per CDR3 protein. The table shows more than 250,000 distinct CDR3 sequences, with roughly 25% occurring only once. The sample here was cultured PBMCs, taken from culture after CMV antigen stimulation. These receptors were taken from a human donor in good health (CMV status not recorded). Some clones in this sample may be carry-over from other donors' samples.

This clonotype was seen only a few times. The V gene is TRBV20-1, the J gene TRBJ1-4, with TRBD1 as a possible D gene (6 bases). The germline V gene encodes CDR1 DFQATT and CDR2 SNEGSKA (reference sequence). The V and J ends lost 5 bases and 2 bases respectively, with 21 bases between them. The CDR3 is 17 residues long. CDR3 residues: CSAGLIKNRDTNEKLFF. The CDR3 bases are TGCAGTGCTGGATTAATCAAAAACAGGGACACTAATGAAAAACTGTTTTTT.

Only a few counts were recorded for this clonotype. This chain's CDR3 is CASSLFRSSNSNQPQHF. Written as DNA, the CDR3 is TGTGCCAGCAGTTTATTCCGGTCCAGCAATAGCAATCAGCCCCAGCATTTT. The genes are TRBV27 and TRBJ1-5; no definite D call. CDR1 is MNHEY and CDR2 is SMNVEV in the germline V gene (reference sequence). Trimming removed 1 base at V and 0 bases at J, with 13 bases between. The CDR3 has 17 residues.

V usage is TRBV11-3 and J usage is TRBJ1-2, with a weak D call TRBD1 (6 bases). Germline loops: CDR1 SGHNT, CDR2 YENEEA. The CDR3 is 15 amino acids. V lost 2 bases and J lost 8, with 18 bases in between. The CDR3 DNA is TGTGCCAGCAGCTTACTTACGGGGGCGGCGTTCGGCTACACCTTC. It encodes CASSLLTGAAFGYTF.

The CDR3 reads CSVETDLGRNTIYF. In DNA form, the CDR3 reads TGCAGCGTTGAAACGGACCTGGGCCGAAACACCATATATTTT. The chain uses TRBV29-1 and TRBJ1-3; D unresolved. The CDR3 covers 14 residues. Germline V lookup: CDR1 SQVTM, CDR2 ANQGSEA. Trimming shortened V by 2 bases and J by 5 bases, and 13 bases separated the two germline ends.

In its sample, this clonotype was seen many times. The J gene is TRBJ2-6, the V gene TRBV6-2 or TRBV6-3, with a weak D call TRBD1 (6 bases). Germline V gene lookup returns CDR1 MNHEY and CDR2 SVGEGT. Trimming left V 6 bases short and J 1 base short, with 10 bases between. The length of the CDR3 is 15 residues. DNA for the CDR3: TGTGCCAGCAGCCTGGGACATTCTGGGGCCAACGTCCTGACTTTC. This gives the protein CASSLGHSGANVLTF.

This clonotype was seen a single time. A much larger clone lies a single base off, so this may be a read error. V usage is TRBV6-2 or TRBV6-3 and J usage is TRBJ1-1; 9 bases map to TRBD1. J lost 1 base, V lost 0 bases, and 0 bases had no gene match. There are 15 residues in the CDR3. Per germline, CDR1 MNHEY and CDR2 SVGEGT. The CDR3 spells CASSYSGQGNTEAFF. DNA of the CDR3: TGTGCCAGCAGTTACTCGGGACAGGGGAACACTGAAGCTTTCTTT.

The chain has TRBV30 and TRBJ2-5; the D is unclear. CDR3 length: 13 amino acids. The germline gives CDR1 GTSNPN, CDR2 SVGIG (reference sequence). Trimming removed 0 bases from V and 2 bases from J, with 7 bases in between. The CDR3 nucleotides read TGTGCCTGGAGTGTCCTGGGACAAGAGACCCAGTACTTC. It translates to CAWSVLGQETQYF.

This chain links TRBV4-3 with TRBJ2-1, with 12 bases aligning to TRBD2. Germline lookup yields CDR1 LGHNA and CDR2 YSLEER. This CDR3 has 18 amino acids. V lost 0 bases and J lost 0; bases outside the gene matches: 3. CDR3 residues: CASSQEGTSGRSYNEQFF. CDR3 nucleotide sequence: TGCGCCAGCAGCCAAGAAGGGACTAGCGGGCGCTCCTACAATGAGCAGTTCTTC.

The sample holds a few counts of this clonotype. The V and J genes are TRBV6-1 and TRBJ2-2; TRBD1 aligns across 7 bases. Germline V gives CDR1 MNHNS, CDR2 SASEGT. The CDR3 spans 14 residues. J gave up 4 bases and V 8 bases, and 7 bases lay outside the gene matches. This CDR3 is CASQTGTPTGELFF. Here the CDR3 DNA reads TGTGCCAGCCAGACAGGGACCCCCACCGGGGAGCTGTTTTTT.

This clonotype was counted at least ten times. For the CDR3, the DNA is TGTGCCAGCAGACTAGCGGGAGGGCAAGAGACCCAGTACTTC. This codes for CASRLAGGQETQYF. The gene calls are TRBV6-2 or TRBV6-3 and TRBJ2-5, with 13 positions matching TRBD2. V was pared by 6 bases and J by 2 bases, with 0 bases of the junction left unmatched. The CDR3 length is 14 residues. CDR1 and CDR2 (germline): MNHEY, SVGEGT.

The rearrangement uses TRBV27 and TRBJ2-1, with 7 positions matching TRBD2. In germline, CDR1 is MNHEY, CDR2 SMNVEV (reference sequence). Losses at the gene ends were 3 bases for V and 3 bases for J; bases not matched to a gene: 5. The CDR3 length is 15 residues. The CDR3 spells CASSFGGGVYNEQFF. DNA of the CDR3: TGTGCCAGCAGTTTCGGGGGAGGGGTCTACAATGAGCAGTTCTTC.

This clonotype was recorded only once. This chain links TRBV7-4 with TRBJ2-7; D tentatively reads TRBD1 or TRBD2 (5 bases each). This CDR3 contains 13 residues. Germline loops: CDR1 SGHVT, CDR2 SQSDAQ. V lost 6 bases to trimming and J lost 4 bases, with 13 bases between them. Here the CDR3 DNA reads TGTGCCAGCAGTAACCGGGGCGGTTACGAGCAGTACTTC. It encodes CASSNRGGYEQYF.

CDR3 bases: TGTGCCAGCAGTTTCACCAATGAGCAGTTCTTC. Encoded protein: CASSFTNEQFF. This chain joins TRBV12-3 or TRBV12-4 and TRBJ2-1; D unresolved. The CDR3 extends over 11 amino acids. Deletions cut 3 bases from V and 6 bases from J, with 3 bases between.

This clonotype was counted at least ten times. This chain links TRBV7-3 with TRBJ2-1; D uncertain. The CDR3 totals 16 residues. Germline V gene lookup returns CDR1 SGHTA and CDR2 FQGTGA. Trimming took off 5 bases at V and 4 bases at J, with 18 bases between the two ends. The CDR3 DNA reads TGTGCCAGCAGCCAAGCTAGACCCACCTCTTACAATGAGCAGTTCTTC. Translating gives CASSQARPTSYNEQFF.

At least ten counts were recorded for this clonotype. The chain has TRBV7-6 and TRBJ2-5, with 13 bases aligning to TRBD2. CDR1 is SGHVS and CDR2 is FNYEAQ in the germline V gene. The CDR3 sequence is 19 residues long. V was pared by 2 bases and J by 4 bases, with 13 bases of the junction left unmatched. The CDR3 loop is CASSLSLTSGRARPETQYF. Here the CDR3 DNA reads TGTGCCAGCAGCTTAAGCTTAACTAGCGGGAGGGCCAGACCAGAGACCCAGTACTTC.

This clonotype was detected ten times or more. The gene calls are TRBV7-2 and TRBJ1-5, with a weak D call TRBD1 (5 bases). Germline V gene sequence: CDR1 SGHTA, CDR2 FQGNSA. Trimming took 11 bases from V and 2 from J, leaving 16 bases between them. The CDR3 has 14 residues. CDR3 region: CASRPRDGNQPQHF. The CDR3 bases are TGTGCCTCCCGCCCCCGGGACGGCAATCAGCCCCAGCATTTT. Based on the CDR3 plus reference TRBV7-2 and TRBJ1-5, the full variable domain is GAGVSQSPSNKVTEKGKDVELRCDPISGHTALYWYRQSLGQGLEFLIYFQGNSAPDKSGLPSDRFSAERTGGSVSTLTIQRTQQEDSAVYLCASRPRDGNQPQHFGDGTRLSIL.

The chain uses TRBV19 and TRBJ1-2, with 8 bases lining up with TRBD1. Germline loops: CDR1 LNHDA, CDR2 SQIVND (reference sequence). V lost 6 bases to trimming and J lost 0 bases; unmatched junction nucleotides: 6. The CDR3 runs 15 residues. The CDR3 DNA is TGTGCCAGTAGACAGGACAGGGCAACTAACTATGGCTACACCTTC. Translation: CASRQDRATNYGYTF. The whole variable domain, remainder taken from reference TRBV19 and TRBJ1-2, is DGGITQSPKYLFRKEGQNVTLSCEQNLNHDAMYWYRQDPGQGLRLIYYSQIVNDFQKGDIAEGYSVSREKKESFPLTVTSAQKNPTAFYLCASRQDRATNYGYTFGSGTRLTVV.

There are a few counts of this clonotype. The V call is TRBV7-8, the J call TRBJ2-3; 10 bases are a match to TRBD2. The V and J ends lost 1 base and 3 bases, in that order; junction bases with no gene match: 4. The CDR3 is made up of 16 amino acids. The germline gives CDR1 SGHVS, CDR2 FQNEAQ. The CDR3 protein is CASSLEPAGGTDTQYF. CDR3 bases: TGTGCCAGCAGCTTAGAGCCAGCGGGAGGGACAGATACGCAGTATTTT.

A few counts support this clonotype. CDR3 sequence: CASSEWGGNGYTF. CDR3 coding DNA: TGTGCCAGCAGTGAATGGGGAGGGAATGGCTACACCTTC. The gene calls are TRBV25-1 and TRBJ1-2; D gene uncertain. In germline, CDR1 is MGHDK, CDR2 SYGVNS. CDR3 length: 13 residues. Trimming cost V 1 base and J 6 bases, with 9 bases left between them.

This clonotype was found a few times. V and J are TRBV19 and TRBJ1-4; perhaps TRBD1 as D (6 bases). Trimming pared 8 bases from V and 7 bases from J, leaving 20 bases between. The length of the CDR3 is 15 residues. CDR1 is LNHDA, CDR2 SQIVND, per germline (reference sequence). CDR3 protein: CASQPSGAAGEKLFF. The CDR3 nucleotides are TGTGCCAGTCAACCCTCAGGGGCTGCGGGTGAAAAACTGTTTTTT.

This CDR3 reads CSVPGLAKNEQFF. The DNA for the CDR3 is TGCAGCGTTCCGGGACTAGCTAAGAATGAGCAGTTCTTC. This chain connects TRBV29-1 to TRBJ2-1; 9 bases align to TRBD2. Germline CDR1 and CDR2: SQVTM and ANQGSEA. J gave up 7 bases and V 5 bases, and 6 bases lay outside the gene matches. The CDR3 totals 13 residues.

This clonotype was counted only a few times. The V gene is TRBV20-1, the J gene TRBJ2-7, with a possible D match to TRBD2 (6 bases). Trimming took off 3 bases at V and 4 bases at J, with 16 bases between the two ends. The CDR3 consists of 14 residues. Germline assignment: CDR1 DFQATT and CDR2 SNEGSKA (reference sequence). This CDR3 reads CSARGTESRYEQYV. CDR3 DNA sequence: TGCAGTGCTAGGGGGACTGAAAGTAGGTACGAGCAGTACGTC.

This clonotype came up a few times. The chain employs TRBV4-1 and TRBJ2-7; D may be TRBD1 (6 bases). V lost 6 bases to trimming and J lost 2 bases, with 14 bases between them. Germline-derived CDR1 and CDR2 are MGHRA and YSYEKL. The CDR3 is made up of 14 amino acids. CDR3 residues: CASRGAGRTYEQYF. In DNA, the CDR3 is TGCGCCAGCAGGGGGGCGGGCAGGACCTACGAGCAGTACTTC.

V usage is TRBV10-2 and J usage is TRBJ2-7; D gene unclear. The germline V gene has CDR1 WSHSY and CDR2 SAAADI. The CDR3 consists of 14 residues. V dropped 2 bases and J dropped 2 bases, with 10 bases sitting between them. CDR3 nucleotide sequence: TGCGCCAGCAGTGAGCCTAGATATCCCTACGAGCAGTACGTC. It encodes CASSEPRYPYEQYV.

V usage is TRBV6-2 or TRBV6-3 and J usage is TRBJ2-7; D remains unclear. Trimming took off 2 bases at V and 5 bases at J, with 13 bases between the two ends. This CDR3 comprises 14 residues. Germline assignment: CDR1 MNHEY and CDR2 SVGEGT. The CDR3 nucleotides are TGTGCCAGCAGTTACACCAGGTCGGCGGACGAGCAGTACTTC. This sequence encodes CASSYTRSADEQYF.

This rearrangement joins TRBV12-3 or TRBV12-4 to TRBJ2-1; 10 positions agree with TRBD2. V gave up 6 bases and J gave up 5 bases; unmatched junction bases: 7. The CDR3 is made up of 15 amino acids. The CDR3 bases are TGTGCCAGCAGACACAGCGGGAGGGGGGACAATGAGCAGTTCTTC. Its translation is CASRHSGRGDNEQFF.

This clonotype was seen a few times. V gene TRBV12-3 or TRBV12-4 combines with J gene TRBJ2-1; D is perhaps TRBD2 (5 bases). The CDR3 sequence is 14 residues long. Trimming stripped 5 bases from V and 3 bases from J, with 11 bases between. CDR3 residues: CASSIRTGYNEQFF. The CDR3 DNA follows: TGTGCCAGCAGTATACGGACTGGCTACAATGAGCAGTTCTTC.

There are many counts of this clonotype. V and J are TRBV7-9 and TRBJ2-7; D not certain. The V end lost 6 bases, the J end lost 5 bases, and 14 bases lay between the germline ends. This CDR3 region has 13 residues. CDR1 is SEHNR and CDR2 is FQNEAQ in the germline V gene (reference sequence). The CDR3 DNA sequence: TGTGCCAGCAGACGCCTCACAGTTCACGAGCAGTACTTC. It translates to CASRRLTVHEQYF.

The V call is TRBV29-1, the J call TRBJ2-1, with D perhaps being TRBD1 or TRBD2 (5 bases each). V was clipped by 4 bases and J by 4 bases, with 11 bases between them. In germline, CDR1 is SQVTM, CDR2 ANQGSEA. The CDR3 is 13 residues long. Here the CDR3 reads CSVVGTKYNEQFF. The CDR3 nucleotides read TGCAGCGTTGTAGGGACGAAATACAATGAGCAGTTCTTC.

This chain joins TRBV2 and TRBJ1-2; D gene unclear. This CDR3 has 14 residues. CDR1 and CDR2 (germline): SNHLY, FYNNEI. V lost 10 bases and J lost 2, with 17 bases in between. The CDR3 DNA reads TGTGCCAACCCTACTTCGACCGCGAACTATGGCTACACCTTC. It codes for CANPTSTANYGYTF. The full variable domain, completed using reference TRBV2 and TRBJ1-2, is EPEVTQTPSHQVTQMGQEVILRCVPISNHLYFYWYRQILGQKVEFLVSFYNNEISEKSEIFDDQFSVERPDGSNFTLKIRSTKLEDSAMYFCANPTSTANYGYTFGSGTRLTVV.

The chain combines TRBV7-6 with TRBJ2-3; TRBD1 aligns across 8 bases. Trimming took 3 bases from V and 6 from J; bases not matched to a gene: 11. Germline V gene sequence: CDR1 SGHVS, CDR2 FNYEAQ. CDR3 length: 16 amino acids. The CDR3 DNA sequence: TGTGCCAGCAGCTTCTCCAGGGGGCCGGTGGGTGATACGCAGTATTTT. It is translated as CASSFSRGPVGDTQYF.

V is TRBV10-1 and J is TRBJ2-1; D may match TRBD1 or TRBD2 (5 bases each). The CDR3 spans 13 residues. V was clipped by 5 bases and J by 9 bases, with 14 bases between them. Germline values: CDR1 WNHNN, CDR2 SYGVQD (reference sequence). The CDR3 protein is CASSLGPGGEQFF. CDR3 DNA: TGCGCCAGCAGTTTGGGGCCTGGAGGTGAGCAGTTCTTC.